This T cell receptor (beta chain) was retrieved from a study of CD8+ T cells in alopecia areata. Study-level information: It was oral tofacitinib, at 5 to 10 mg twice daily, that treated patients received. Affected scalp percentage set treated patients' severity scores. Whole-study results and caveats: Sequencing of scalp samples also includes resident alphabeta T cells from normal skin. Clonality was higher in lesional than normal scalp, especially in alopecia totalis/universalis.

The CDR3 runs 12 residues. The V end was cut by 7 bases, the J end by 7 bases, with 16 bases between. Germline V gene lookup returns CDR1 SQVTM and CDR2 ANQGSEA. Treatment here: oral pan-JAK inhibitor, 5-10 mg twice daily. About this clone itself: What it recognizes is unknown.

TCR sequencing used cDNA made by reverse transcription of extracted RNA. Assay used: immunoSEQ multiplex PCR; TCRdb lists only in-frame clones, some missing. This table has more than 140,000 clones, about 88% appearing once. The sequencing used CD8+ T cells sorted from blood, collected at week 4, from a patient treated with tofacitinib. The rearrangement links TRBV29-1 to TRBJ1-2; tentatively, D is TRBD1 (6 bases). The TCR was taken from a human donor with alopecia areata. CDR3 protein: CSEEGQRGGYTF. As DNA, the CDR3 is TGCAGCGAGGAAGGACAGAGAGGTGGCTACACCTTC.